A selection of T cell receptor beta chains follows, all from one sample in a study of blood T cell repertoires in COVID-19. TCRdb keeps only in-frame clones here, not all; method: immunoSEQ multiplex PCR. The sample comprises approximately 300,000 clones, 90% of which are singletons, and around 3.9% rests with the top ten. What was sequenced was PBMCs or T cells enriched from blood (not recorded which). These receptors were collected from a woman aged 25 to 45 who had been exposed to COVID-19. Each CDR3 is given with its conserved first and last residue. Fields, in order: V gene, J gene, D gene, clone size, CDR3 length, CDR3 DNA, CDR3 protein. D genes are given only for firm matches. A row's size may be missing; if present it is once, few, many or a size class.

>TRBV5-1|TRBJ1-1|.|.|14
TGCGCCAGCAGCTTGGTCGGAGAGAACACTGAAGCTTTCTTT
CASSLVGENTEAFF
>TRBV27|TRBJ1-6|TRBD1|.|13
TGTGCCAGCAGTTTATCCGGACAGGCCCCCCTCCACTTT
CASSLSGQAPLHF
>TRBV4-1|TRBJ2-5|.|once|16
TGCGCCAGCAGCCAAGATAGCAGGGGCGGACGGGAGACCCAGTACTTC
CASSQDSRGGRETQYF
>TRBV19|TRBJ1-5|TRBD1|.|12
TGTGCCAGTAGTGACAGGGAACAGCCCCAGCATTTT
CASSDREQPQHF
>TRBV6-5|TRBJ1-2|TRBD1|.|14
TGTGCCAGCAGAGACAGGGGGCAGGGGTATGGCTACACCTTC
CASRDRGQGYGYTF
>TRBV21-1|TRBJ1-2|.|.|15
TGTGCCAGCAGCCCAGGTGGTCGGCACCTCTATGGCTACACCTTC
CASSPGGRHLYGYTF
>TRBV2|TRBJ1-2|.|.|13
TGTGCCAGCAGTGGCAGGACAGTCTATGGCTACACCTTC
CASSGRTVYGYTF
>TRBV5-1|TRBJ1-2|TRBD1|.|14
TGCGCCAGCAGCTTGGGGACAGGAATATATGACTACACCTTC
CASSLGTGIYDYTF
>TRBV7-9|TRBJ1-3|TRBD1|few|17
TGTGCCAGCAGCTTACGGACAGGGGTTGGGGAAGGAAACACCATATATTTT
CASSLRTGVGEGNTIYF
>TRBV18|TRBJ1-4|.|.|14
TGTGCCAGCTCAGGTCGACAGACTAATGAAAAACTGTTTTTT
CASSGRQTNEKLFF
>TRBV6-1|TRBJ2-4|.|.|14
TGTGCCAGCAGTGAAGTTGGGGGGAAAAACATTCAGTACTTC
CASSEVGGKNIQYF
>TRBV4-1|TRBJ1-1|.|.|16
TGCGCCAGCAGCCAAGCCCCTGGGACAATGAACACTGAAGCTTTCTTT
CASSQAPGTMNTEAFF
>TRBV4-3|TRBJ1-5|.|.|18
TGCGCCAGCAGCCAAGGACCGGGGGGAGAGGCCGTCGATCAGCCCCAGCATTTT
CASSQGPGGEAVDQPQHF
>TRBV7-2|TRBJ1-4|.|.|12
TGTGCCAGCAGCCTACGAGGGAAAAAACTGTTTTTT
CASSLRGKKLFF
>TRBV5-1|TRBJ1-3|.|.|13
TGCGCCAGCAGCCCGAGCGGGGGAAACACCATATATTTT
CASSPSGGNTIYF
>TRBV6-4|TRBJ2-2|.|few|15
TGTGCCAGCAGTGACGAGGGAGGTTCGTCCGGGGAGCTGTTTTTT
CASSDEGGSSGELFF
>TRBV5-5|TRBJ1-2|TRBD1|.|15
TGTGCCAGCAGCTATCGGGACAGATCCCGCTATGGCTACACCTTC
CASSYRDRSRYGYTF
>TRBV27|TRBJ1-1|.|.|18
TGTGCCAGCAGACGCCTTGTGGGGCACAGTACCATGAACACTGAAGCTTTCTTT
CASRRLVGHSTMNTEAFF
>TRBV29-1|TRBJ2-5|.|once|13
TGCAGCGTTGTAGTAGTGTACCAAGAGACCCAGTACTTC
CSVVVVYQETQYF
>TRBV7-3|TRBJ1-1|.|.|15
TGTGCCAGCAGCTTAACGCGGGAGGGTAGCACTGAAGCTTTCTTT
CASSLTREGSTEAFF
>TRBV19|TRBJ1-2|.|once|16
TGTGCCAGTAGTTCAATAGGGAGGTCCATTAACTATGGCTACACCTTC
CASSSIGRSINYGYTF
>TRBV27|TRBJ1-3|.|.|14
TGTGCCAGCGGTTACAGGGAGGGGGGAAACACCATATATTTT
CASGYREGGNTIYF
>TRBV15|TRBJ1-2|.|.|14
TGTGCCACCAGCGGCCTCGTAGGAGGGTTTGGCTACACCTTC
CATSGLVGGFGYTF
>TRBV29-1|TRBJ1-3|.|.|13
TGCAGCGTTGTGAGGGACTCTGGAAACACCATATATTTT
CSVVRDSGNTIYF
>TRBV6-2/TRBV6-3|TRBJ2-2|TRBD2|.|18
TGTGCCAGCAGTTACTATTCACTAGCGGGGGCCTCGGCCGGGGAGCTGTTTTTT
CASSYYSLAGASAGELFF
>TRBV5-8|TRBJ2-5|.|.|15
TGTGCCTCCAGGATAAGGGGACTTTCTCTGGAGACCCAGTACTTC
CASRIRGLSLETQYF
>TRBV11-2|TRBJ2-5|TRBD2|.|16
TGTGCCAGCAGCTTCGGGACTAGCGGGGGGAGGGAGACCCAGTACTTC
CASSFGTSGGRETQYF
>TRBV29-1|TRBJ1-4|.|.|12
TGCAGCGTGACCGGGACACAGGAAAAACTGTTTTTT
CSVTGTQEKLFF
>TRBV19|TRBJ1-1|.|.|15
TGTGCCAGTAGTCCCTGGGGAGGGATGAACACTGAAGCTTTCTTT
CASSPWGGMNTEAFF
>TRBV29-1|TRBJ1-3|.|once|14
TGCAGCGTTGAAGACAGGGCCTCTGGAAACACCATATATTTT
CSVEDRASGNTIYF
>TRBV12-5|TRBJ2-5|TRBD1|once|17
TGTGCTAGTGGTTTGGTACCGCTGGACAGGGGACAAGAGACCCAGTACTTC
CASGLVPLDRGQETQYF
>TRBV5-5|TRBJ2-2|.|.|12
TGTGCCAGCAGCCGTCAGAACGGGGAGCTGTTTTTT
CASSRQNGELFF
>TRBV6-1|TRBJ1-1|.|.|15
TGTGCCAGCAGTGAATACCCAGACCTGAGGACTGAAGCTTTCTTT
CASSEYPDLRTEAFF
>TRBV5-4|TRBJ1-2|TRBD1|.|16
TGTGCCAGCAGCTTGGAAGGGGACAGATCCCACTATGGCTACACCTTC
CASSLEGDRSHYGYTF
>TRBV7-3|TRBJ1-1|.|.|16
TGTGCCAGCAGCTTAATACAGACAGAGCCGAACACTGAAGCTTTCTTT
CASSLIQTEPNTEAFF
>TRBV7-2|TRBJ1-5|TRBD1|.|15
TGTGCCAGCAGCTCTAACAGGGGGGGCAATCAGCCCCAGCATTTT
CASSSNRGGNQPQHF
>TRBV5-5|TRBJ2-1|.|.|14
TGTGCCAGCACCTGGGAGAGTGGGTTGAATGAGCAGTTCTTC
CASTWESGLNEQFF
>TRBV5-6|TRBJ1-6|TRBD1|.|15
TGTGCCAGCAGCTTGGTCGCCAGGGGGGATTCACCCCTCCACTTT
CASSLVARGDSPLHF
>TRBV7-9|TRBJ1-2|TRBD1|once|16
TGTGCCAGCAGCCCCATGGGTAACAGGGGGGACTATGGCTACACCTTC
CASSPMGNRGDYGYTF
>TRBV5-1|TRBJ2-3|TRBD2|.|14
TGCGCCACCCCTCAGGGACTAGGAACAGATACGCAGTATTTT
CATPQGLGTDTQYF
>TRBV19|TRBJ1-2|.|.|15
TGTGCCAGTAGTATGGAGGGTTCCGGTTCGAGTGGCTACACCTTC
CASSMEGSGSSGYTF
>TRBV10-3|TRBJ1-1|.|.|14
TGTGCCAGCCGGACAGCAGCCATGAACACTGAAGCTTTCTTT
CASRTAAMNTEAFF
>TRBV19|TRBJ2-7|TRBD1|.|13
TGTGCCACCCGAGGGACAGACTCCTACGAGCAGTACTTC
CATRGTDSYEQYF
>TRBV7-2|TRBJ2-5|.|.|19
TGTGCCAGCAGCCCCCATCCCCTTCTGGAGGGAACGTACCAAGAGACCCAGTACTTC
CASSPHPLLEGTYQETQYF
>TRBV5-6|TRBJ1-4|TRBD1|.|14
TGTGCCAGCAGCCCCGGACAGGGTAATGAAAAACTGTTTTTT
CASSPGQGNEKLFF